Reported below is one T cell receptor (beta chain). This CDR3 is built from 17 residues. The germline V gene encodes CDR1 MDHEN and CDR2 SYDVKM. Unmatched junction bases numbered 10, after V lost 3 bases and J lost 1 base. Generated by immunoSEQ multiplex PCR, the TCRdb table keeps only in-frame clones and is missing some. The data hold 130,000 or so clones, with roughly 84% observed a single time. This sample was taken from a study of blood T cell repertoires in COVID-19. Study in general: Acute-phase and convalescent COVID-19 samples originated in the United States, Italy and Spain. PBMCs, B-cell-depleted T cells, or T cells were the source of the cDNA or gDNA that made up the material.

The sequencing sample was made of peripheral blood. This TCR was sampled from a man aged 60 to 75 with acute or convalescent COVID-19. This rearrangement joins TRBV28 to TRBJ2-3; 7 positions match TRBD2. CDR3 region: CASSLASGPGGTDTQYF. The CDR3 nucleotides read TGTGCCAGCAGTTTGGCTAGCGGTCCTGGGGGCACAGATACGCAGTATTTT. The full variable domain, rest sourced from reference TRBV28 and TRBJ2-3, is DVKVTQSSRYLVKRTGEKVFLECVQDMDHENMFWYRQDPGLGLRLIYFSYDVKMKEKGDIPEGYSVSREKKERFSLILESASTNQTSMYLCASSLASGPGGTDTQYFGPGTRLTVL.